The 26 T cell receptor beta chains in this list originate from one sample, sequenced in a study of cytomegalovirus exposure and HLA in healthy donors. A multiplex PCR was run with 60 Vbeta primers and 13 Jbeta primers. Assay used: immunoSEQ multiplex PCR; TCRdb lists only in-frame clones, some missing. The table records roughly 120,000 clones, roughly four fifths of them present only once. The specimen sequenced was PBMCs. All receptors derive from a young woman in good health and CMV-seronegative.

This clone was counted only a few times. This rearrangement joins TRBV11-2 to TRBJ2-1; the match to TRBD2 covers 8 bases. Trimming at V came to 4 bases and at J to 5 bases, leaving 16 bases not matched to a gene. Germline V gene data show CDR1 as SGHAT and CDR2 as FQNNGV. The CDR3 runs 18 residues. CDR3 loop: CASSSPSVGGGFNNEQFF. In DNA form, the CDR3 reads TGTGCCAGCAGCTCACCCTCGGTCGGGGGGGGGTTCAACAATGAGCAGTTCTTC. Drawing the rest from reference TRBV11-2 and TRBJ2-1, the complete variable domain is EAGVAQSPRYKIIEKRQSVAFWCNPISGHATLYWYQQILGQGPKLLIQFQNNGVVDDSQLPKDRFSAERLKGVDSTLKIQPAKLEDSAVYLCASSSPSVGGGFNNEQFFGPGTRLTVL.

V usage is TRBV5-1 and J usage is TRBJ1-3; D is unresolved. CDR3 length: 15 residues. Trimming stripped 6 bases from V and 2 bases from J, with 15 bases between. Germline-derived CDR1 and CDR2 are SGHRS and YFSETQ. Here the CDR3 DNA reads TGCGCCAGCATGGAGGACTCGACACCTGGAAACACCATATATTTT. This sequence encodes CASMEDSTPGNTIYF.

V gene TRBV19 combines with J gene TRBJ1-3; D is unresolved. The germline CDR1 and CDR2 sequences are LNHDA and SQIVND (reference sequence). This CDR3 has 11 residues. The V end lost 11 bases, the J end lost 3 bases, and 8 bases lay between the germline ends. The CDR3 DNA is TGTGCCGGTCGGTTTGGAAACACCATATATTTT. Encoded protein: CAGRFGNTIYF.

This clone has only a few counts. CDR3 nucleotides: TGTGCCAGCAGAAGGACTAGCGGGGCTGGCAATGAGCAGTTCTTC. Its protein is CASRRTSGAGNEQFF. The rearrangement uses TRBV2 and TRBJ2-1; 12 bases agree with TRBD2. This CDR3 region has 15 residues. Germline CDR1 reads SNHLY; CDR2 reads FYNNEI. V lost 6 bases, J lost 6 bases, and 6 bases stayed unmatched.

The CDR3 is CASGAGTLWGANVLTF. CDR3 DNA sequence: TGTGCCAGTGGGGCCGGCACCCTTTGGGGGGCCAACGTCCTGACTTTC. V gene TRBV19 combines with J gene TRBJ2-6; TRBD1 is a possible D gene (5 bases). V was clipped by 8 bases and J by 4 bases, with 18 bases between them. Germline V gene lookup returns CDR1 LNHDA and CDR2 SQIVND (reference sequence). The CDR3 has 16 amino acids. The variable domain in full, completed from reference TRBV19 and TRBJ2-6, reads DGGITQSPKYLFRKEGQNVTLSCEQNLNHDAMYWYRQDPGQGLRLIYYSQIVNDFQKGDIAEGYSVSREKKESFPLTVTSAQKNPTAFYLCASGAGTLWGANVLTFGAGSRLTVL.

On this clone: It is likely a read error, because the conserved phenylalanine at the end of the CDR3 is missing. The chain uses TRBV6-1 and TRBJ1-5, with a tentative D call TRBD1 (5 bases). Deletions cut 8 bases from V and 6 bases from J, with 17 bases between. The CDR3 contains 14 residues. Per the germline V gene, CDR1 is MNHNS and CDR2 is SASEGT. CDR3 nucleotide sequence: TGTGCCAGCCAGCCCGTTGGGGGAGGTCAGCCCCAGCATGTT. It codes for CASQPVGGGQPQHV.

This clone occurred a few times. The chain couples TRBV4-1 to TRBJ1-2, with D possibly matching TRBD1 (6 bases). There are 16 residues in the CDR3. V lost 0 bases and J 5 bases, leaving 16 bases between the germline ends. The germline gives CDR1 MGHRA, CDR2 YSYEKL. CDR3 nucleotides: TGCGCCAGCAGCCAAGATGGTGTGGACAGCATTTATGGCTACACCTTC. Amino acids: CASSQDGVDSIYGYTF.

The J gene is TRBJ2-3, the V gene TRBV4-1, with 10 positions matching TRBD2. Germline-derived CDR1 and CDR2 are MGHRA and YSYEKL. This CDR3 contains 17 residues. With V trimmed by 0 bases and J by 2 bases, 5 bases remained unmatched. The CDR3 loop reads CASSQDPSGGLTDTQYF. The CDR3 DNA reads as TGCGCCAGCAGCCAAGATCCTAGCGGGGGCCTCACAGATACGCAGTATTTT.

This clone counts as medium-sized. V gene TRBV5-1 combines with J gene TRBJ1-1, with D maybe TRBD1 (6 bases). Germline V gene sequence: CDR1 SGHRS, CDR2 YFSETQ. V lost 0 bases and J 6 bases, leaving 15 bases between the germline ends. The CDR3 totals 15 residues. DNA of the CDR3: TGCGCCAGCAGCTTGGGCAGGGGACGTGTGCCTGAAGCTTTCTTT. Translating it yields CASSLGRGRVPEAFF.

J is TRBJ2-3 and V is TRBV7-2, with 9 bases fitting TRBD2. This CDR3 region has 15 residues. Germline CDR1 is SGHTA and CDR2 is FQGNSA. V was pared by 4 bases and J by 6 bases, with 8 bases of the junction left unmatched. CDR3 DNA sequence: TGTGCCAGCAGCTCACCGGGGACTAGCCGTGATACGCAGTATTTT. Its protein product is CASSSPGTSRDTQYF.

The chain is built from TRBV6-1 and TRBJ2-2; no clear D. Looked up from germline, CDR1 is MNHNS and CDR2 is SASEGT. The CDR3 runs to 13 residues. V shed 7 bases and J shed 1 base, with 7 bases lying between them. CDR3 sequence: CASMAVNTGELFF. The CDR3 region has the DNA TGTGCCAGCATGGCAGTGAACACCGGGGAGCTGTTTTTT.

This chain joins TRBV30 and TRBJ2-7; D is perhaps TRBD2 (5 bases). The CDR3 spans 13 residues. Germline V gene sequence: CDR1 GTSNPN, CDR2 SVGIG (reference sequence). The V gene lost 0 bases and the J gene lost 3 bases, with 9 bases spanning the gap. Written as DNA, the CDR3 is TGTGCCTGGAGTGTTGGGAGAGACTACGAGCAGTACTTC. This sequence encodes CAWSVGRDYEQYF.

The rearrangement links TRBV2 to TRBJ2-4, with D maybe TRBD1 (6 bases). The V end lost 6 bases, the J end lost 3 bases, and 15 bases lay between the germline ends. In germline, CDR1 is SNHLY, CDR2 FYNNEI. The CDR3 spans 15 residues. CDR3 loop: CASRWTVMVKNIQYF. The CDR3 region has the DNA TGTGCCAGCAGGTGGACAGTTATGGTCAAAAACATTCAGTACTTC.

The chain joins TRBV5-4 to TRBJ2-7; 7 nucleotides match TRBD1. The CDR3 sequence is 13 residues long. CDR1 SGHNT and CDR2 YYREEE come from the germline V gene (reference sequence). J gave up 2 bases and V 3 bases, and 2 bases lay outside the gene matches. This chain's CDR3 is CASSSGQTYEQYF. The CDR3 coding sequence is TGTGCCAGCAGCTCGGGACAGACCTACGAGCAGTACTTC.

The chain employs TRBV6-1 and TRBJ1-5; 9 positions match TRBD1. Trimming cost V 6 bases and J 2 bases; bases outside gene matches: 5. The CDR3 sequence is 15 residues long. The germline V gene has CDR1 MNHNS and CDR2 SASEGT. Here the CDR3 reads CASRVDRGGNQPQHF. For the CDR3, the DNA is TGTGCCAGCAGAGTAGACAGGGGGGGCAATCAGCCCCAGCATTTT.

V gene TRBV6-5 combines with J gene TRBJ2-3; D is unclear. This CDR3 has 13 residues. Trimming took 11 bases from V and 0 from J, leaving 12 bases between them. The V gene's germline CDR1 is MNHEY and CDR2 SVGAGI. CDR3 nucleotides: TGTGCCGCGAGGCTGCTTAGCACAGATACGCAGTATTTT. Translated, it gives CAARLLSTDTQYF.

This chain joins TRBV6-1 and TRBJ1-5; D gene uncertain. V was trimmed by 4 bases and J by 0 bases, leaving 16 bases between them. The CDR3 runs 17 residues. CDR1 and CDR2 from the germline V gene are MNHNS and SASEGT. CDR3 loop: CASSGRALGFSNQPQHF. The CDR3 bases are TGTGCCAGCAGTGGGAGGGCCCTAGGCTTTAGCAATCAGCCCCAGCATTTT.

The gene calls are TRBV11-2 and TRBJ1-6; 9 bases align to TRBD1. The CDR3 length is 16 residues. V shed 6 bases, J shed 7 bases, and the junction held 10 bases outside the gene matches. Germline V CDR1 and CDR2: SGHAT, FQNNGV. The CDR3 loop reads CASRAVRDRVNSPLHF. CDR3 sequence (DNA): TGTGCCAGCAGGGCTGTCCGGGACAGGGTGAATTCACCCCTCCACTTT.

The V and J genes are TRBV29-1 and TRBJ1-1; 8 bases line up with TRBD1. Per the germline V gene, CDR1 is SQVTM and CDR2 is ANQGSEA. V lost 4 bases to trimming and J lost 11 bases; unmatched junction nucleotides: 12. This CDR3 is built from 13 residues. Here the CDR3 reads CSVVFGTGGCAFF. CDR3 DNA: TGCAGCGTTGTTTTCGGAACAGGGGGGTGTGCTTTCTTT.

Written as DNA, the CDR3 is TGTGCCAGTTCTAACGGAGGTGAAAAACTGTTTTTT. Translating it yields CASSNGGEKLFF. V gene TRBV19 combines with J gene TRBJ1-4, with D uncertain. CDR1 is LNHDA, CDR2 SQIVND, per germline (reference sequence). The CDR3 consists of 12 residues. The germline V and J ends were trimmed by 8 bases and 7 bases, with 11 bases remaining between them.

A remark on this clone: This sample includes further DNA sequences coding for the same CDR3. V and J are TRBV6-5 and TRBJ1-1, with 7 bases matching TRBD1. CDR3 size: 14 residues. Germline V gene data show CDR1 as MNHEY and CDR2 as SVGAGI. The J segment lost 8 bases and the V segment lost 2 bases, leaving 8 bases of the junction unmatched. CDR3 bases: TGTGCCAGCAGTTACGGAGGCAGGGGGGCCGAAGCTTTCTTT. Protein product: CASSYGGRGAEAFF.

The chain uses TRBV10-3 and TRBJ1-5; the D is unclear. The CDR3 spans 13 residues. Germline loops: CDR1 ENHRY, CDR2 SYGVKD. The V end was cut by 4 bases, the J end by 1 base, with 5 bases between. The CDR3 is CAISGGSNQPQHF. The CDR3 region has the DNA TGTGCCATCAGTGGAGGGAGCAATCAGCCCCAGCATTTT.

This clone was found a few times. The chain has TRBV5-1 and TRBJ2-7; 7 nucleotides line up with TRBD1. The V and J ends lost 3 bases and 2 bases, in that order; junction bases with no gene match: 5. CDR1 SGHRS and CDR2 YFSETQ come from the germline V gene. The CDR3 is 14 residues long. The CDR3 reads CASSSQTGTYEQYF. CDR3 in DNA: TGCGCCAGCAGCTCTCAGACAGGGACCTACGAGCAGTACTTC.

The V call is TRBV6-4, the J call TRBJ1-1, with TRBD1 matching 10 bases. The J segment lost 4 bases and the V segment lost 0 bases, leaving 2 bases of the junction unmatched. This CDR3 is 15 amino acids long. Germline CDR1 and CDR2: MRHNA and SNTAGT. CDR3 protein: CASSDSGQGTTEAFF. Here the CDR3 DNA reads TGTGCCAGCAGTGACTCGGGACAGGGGACCACTGAAGCTTTCTTT.

The J gene is TRBJ1-1, the V gene TRBV4-2; TRBD1 matches 8 bases. CDR1 is LGHNA, CDR2 YNFKEQ, per germline. This CDR3 has 15 amino acids. The V gene end was trimmed by 4 bases and the J gene end by 2 bases; junction bases not matched to a gene: 6. CDR3 loop: CASSLGTGLNTEAFF. The CDR3 DNA follows: TGTGCCAGCAGCCTCGGGACAGGCCTAAACACTGAAGCTTTCTTT.

This chain links TRBV5-4 with TRBJ2-1, with D unclear. The CDR3 length is 12 residues. V lost 4 bases and J 6 bases, leaving 8 bases between the germline ends. CDR1 and CDR2 from the germline V gene are SGHNT and YYREEE (reference sequence). For the CDR3, the DNA is TGTGCCAGCAGCATTACAAGCAATGAGCAGTTCTTC. Its translation: CASSITSNEQFF.